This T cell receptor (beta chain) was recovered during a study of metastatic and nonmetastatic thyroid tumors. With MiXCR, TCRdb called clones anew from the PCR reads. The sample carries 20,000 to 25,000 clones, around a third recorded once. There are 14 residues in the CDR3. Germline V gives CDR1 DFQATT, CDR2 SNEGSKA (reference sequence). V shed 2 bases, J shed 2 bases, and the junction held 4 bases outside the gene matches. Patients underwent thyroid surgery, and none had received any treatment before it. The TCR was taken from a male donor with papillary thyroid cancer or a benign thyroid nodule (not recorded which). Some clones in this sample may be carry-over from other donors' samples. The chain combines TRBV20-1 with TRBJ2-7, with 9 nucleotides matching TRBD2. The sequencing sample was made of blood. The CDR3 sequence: CSARLAGRAYEQYF. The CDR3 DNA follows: TGCAGTGCTAGACTAGCGGGACGAGCCTACGAGCAGTACTTC.